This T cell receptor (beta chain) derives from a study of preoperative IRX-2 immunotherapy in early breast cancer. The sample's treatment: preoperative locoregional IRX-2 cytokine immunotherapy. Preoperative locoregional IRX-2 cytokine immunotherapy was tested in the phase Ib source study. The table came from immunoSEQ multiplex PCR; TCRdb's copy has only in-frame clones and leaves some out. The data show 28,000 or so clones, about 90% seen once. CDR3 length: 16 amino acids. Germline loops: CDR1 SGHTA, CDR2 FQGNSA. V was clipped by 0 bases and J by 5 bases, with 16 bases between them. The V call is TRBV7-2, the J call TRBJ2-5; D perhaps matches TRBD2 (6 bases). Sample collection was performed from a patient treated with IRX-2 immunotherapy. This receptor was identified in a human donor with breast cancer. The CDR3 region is CASSLASGQGLETQYF. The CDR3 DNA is TGTGCCAGCAGCTTAGCGAGCGGGCAGGGACTCGAGACCCAGTACTTC.